This T cell receptor beta chain originates from a study of T-cell reconstitution after alpha-beta-depleted transplantation in children. Study-wide results and caveats: Expanded graft clones numbering several hundred reportedly gave rise to alpha-beta T cells about two months after transplant. T-cell counts and diversity at one year post-transplant came mainly from newly produced T cells. After transplant, high TCRbeta diversity at day 60 in some patients arose from surviving recipient T cells and thymic progenitors.

Unique molecular identifiers were incorporated during preparation of the TCRbeta library. TCRdb called the PCR reads again in MiXCR, with one record for every CDR3 protein. The sample lists around 270,000 distinct CDR3 sequences, roughly 9.1% occurring once. There are 15 residues in the CDR3. V was trimmed by 5 bases and J by 1 base, leaving 12 bases between them. Germline lookup yields CDR1 MDHEN and CDR2 SYDVKM. As concerns this clonotype: Its target is unknown.

This sequence joins TRBV28 and TRBJ2-1; tentative D call: TRBD2 (5 bases). The clonotype was recovered from a boy under three years old with acute myeloid leukemia, due to receive a stem cell transplant. This material consisted of PBMCs, taken before TCRalphabeta/CD19-depleted stem cell transplant. CDR3 nucleotides: TGTGCCAGCAGTATAATTGGGAGTTCCTACAATGAGCAGTTCTTC. Its protein product is CASSIIGSSYNEQFF.